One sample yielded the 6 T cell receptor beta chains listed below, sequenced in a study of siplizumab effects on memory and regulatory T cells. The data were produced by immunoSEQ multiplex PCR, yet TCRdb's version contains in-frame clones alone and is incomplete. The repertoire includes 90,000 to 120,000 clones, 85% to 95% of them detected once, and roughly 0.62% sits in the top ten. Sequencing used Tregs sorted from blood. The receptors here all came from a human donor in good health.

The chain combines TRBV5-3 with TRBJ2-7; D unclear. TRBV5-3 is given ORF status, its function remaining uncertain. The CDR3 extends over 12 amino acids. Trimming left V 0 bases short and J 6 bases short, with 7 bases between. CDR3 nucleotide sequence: TGTGCCAGAAGCTTGGAGGCAGGCGAGCAGTACTTC. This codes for CARSLEAGEQYF.

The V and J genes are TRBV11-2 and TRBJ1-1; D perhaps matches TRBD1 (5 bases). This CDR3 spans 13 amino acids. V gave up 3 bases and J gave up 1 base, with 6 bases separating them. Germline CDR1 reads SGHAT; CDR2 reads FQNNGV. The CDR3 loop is CASSFGGNTEAFF. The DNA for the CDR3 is TGTGCCAGCAGCTTCGGGGGGAACACTGAAGCTTTCTTT.

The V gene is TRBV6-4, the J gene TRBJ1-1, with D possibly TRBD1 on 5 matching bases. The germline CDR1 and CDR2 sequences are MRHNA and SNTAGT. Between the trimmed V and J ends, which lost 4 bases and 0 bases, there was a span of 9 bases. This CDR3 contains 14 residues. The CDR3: CASSVRGLNTEAFF. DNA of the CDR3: TGTGCCAGCAGTGTTAGGGGACTGAACACTGAAGCTTTCTTT.

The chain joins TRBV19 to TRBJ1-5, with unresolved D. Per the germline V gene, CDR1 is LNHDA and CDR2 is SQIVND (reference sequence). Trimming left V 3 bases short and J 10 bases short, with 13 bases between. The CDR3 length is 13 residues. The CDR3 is CASSINREVPQHF. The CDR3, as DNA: TGTGCCAGTAGTATTAATCGGGAGGTTCCCCAGCATTTT.

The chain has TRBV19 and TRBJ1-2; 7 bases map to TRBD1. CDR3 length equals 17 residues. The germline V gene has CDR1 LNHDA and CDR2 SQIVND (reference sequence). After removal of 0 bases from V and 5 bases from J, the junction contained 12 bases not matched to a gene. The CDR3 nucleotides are TGTGCCAGTAGTATAGATCTAAGGCCGGACAGGCTGTATGGCTACACCTTC. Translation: CASSIDLRPDRLYGYTF.

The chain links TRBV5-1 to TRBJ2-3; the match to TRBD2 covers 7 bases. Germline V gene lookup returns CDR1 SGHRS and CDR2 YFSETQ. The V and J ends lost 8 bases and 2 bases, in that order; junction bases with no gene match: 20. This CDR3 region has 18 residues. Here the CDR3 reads CASQGVPGGPAYTDTQYF. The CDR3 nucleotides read TGCGCCAGTCAAGGGGTTCCGGGAGGCCCGGCTTACACAGATACGCAGTATTTT.